This is a list of T cell receptor beta chains from one sample in a study of OX40 agonist ivuxolimab in advanced cancers. Profiled with immunoSEQ multiplex PCR; TCRdb holds only in-frame clones, not every one. The sample lists more than 40,000 clones; just over 85% were seen once. Sequencing was performed on CD4+ or CD8+ T cells sorted from blood, taken in a trial of the OX40 agonist ivuxolimab. The receptors stem from an adult with an advanced solid tumor such as melanoma, head and neck, liver or kidney cancer. CDR3s include the opening cysteine and the closing phenylalanine or tryptophan. Each record gives: V gene, J gene, CDR3 protein.

V: TRBV4-1; J: TRBJ2-7; CDR3: CASSQGQVSQGSYEQYF
V: TRBV30; J: TRBJ1-2; CDR3: CAFNLQGIGGYTF
V: TRBV11-2; J: TRBJ2-3; CDR3: CASSWSGGKGDTQYF
V: TRBV6-1; J: TRBJ1-3; CDR3: CASILSGAYTIYF
V: TRBV16; J: TRBJ2-1; CDR3: CASSPRTSGGYNEQFF
V: TRBV6-1; J: TRBJ1-5; CDR3: CARDTGDNQPQHF
V: TRBV28; J: TRBJ2-5; CDR3: CASSLGGEETQYF
V: TRBV19; J: TRBJ2-7; CDR3: CASSPRAAYEQYF
V: TRBV29-1; J: TRBJ1-1; CDR3: CSAMGGVGAPFF
V: TRBV7-2; J: TRBJ2-5; CDR3: CASGVGGQETQYF
V: TRBV7-2; J: TRBJ1-2; CDR3: CASSPPPWERGGYTF
V: TRBV19; J: TRBJ2-3; CDR3: CATLQGAADTQYF
V: TRBV27; J: TRBJ2-2; CDR3: CASSLSGSNTGELFF
V: TRBV5-1; J: TRBJ2-1; CDR3: CASRGEAGYNEQFF
V: TRBV30; J: TRBJ2-7; CDR3: CAWSPKGDFSSYEQYF
V: TRBV15; J: TRBJ2-7; CDR3: CATSRQTSDEQYF
V: TRBV7-3; J: TRBJ2-5; CDR3: CASRSLWREPLETQYF
V: TRBV5-1; J: TRBJ1-6; CDR3: CASSLGQGAIESPLHF
V: TRBV21-1; J: TRBJ2-1; CDR3: CASSNRGKEYNEQFF
V: TRBV10-3; J: TRBJ2-5; CDR3: CAISDGGVEETQYF
V: TRBV28; J: TRBJ2-1; CDR3: CASSPYGTVSYNEQFF
V: TRBV7-9; J: TRBJ2-1; CDR3: CASSTPSGSRYNEQFF
V: TRBV9; J: TRBJ2-1; CDR3: CASSARDRGTSYNEQFF
V: TRBV14; J: TRBJ2-1; CDR3: CASSFNRVFGEQFF
V: TRBV19; J: TRBJ1-5; CDR3: CASKDGTGNQPQHF
V: TRBV7-2; J: TRBJ2-5; CDR3: CASSPPGGQETQYF
V: TRBV18; J: TRBJ1-6; CDR3: CASSPLPTGTDSPLHF
V: TRBV7-3; J: NA; CDR3: CASSLTASGGPYEQYF
V: TRBV9; J: TRBJ1-5; CDR3: CASSVGSNQPQHF
V: TRBV20-1; J: TRBJ2-7; CDR3: CSARPPLEQYF
V: TRBV7-9; J: TRBJ1-6; CDR3: CASSQDRDFYNSPLHF
V: TRBV23-1; J: TRBJ2-6; CDR3: CASPGRLPSGANVLTF
V: TRBV19; J: TRBJ2-6; CDR3: CASSLQGMGSGANVLTF
V: TRBV27; J: TRBJ2-3; CDR3: CATYRLLGMVTDTQYF
V: TRBV6-4; J: TRBJ2-1; CDR3: CASSEKGAEYNEQFF
V: TRBV11-1; J: TRBJ2-7; CDR3: CASSRNSGRGYEQYF
V: TRBV11-2; J: TRBJ1-2; CDR3: CASSKDRAISTF
V: TRBV6-1; J: TRBJ1-5; CDR3: CASSDKQGTGRSNQPQHF
V: TRBV19; J: TRBJ1-6; CDR3: CASSQGDSSYNSPLHF
V: TRBV7-2; J: TRBJ2-1; CDR3: CASSLVGSAPYNEQFF
V: TRBV6-5; J: TRBJ2-3; CDR3: CASSPGQYTDTQYF